This TCR beta chain was recovered during a study of cytomegalovirus exposure and HLA in healthy donors. Study-wide results and limits: In a later analysis, first-cohort TCR clusters were found to tend to co-occur in the 95 to 150 validation repertoires. Three CMV-associated chains were confirmed in vitro to be specific for CMV antigens. Diagnosis of cytomegalovirus status made by the classifier reportedly showed high specificity and sensitivity.

Data came from immunoSEQ multiplex PCR; TCRdb stores just in-frame clones and leaves some out. The repertoire holds 260,000 or so clones, 90% seen once, with 2.5% to 3.5% in the top ten. This clone was observed once. Antigen unknown. Trimming removed 4 bases from V and 4 bases from J, with 20 bases in between. CDR1 is LGHNT and CDR2 is FRNRAP in the germline V gene. This CDR3 is 17 amino acids long. The sequence was collected from a woman aged 25 to 39 in good health and CMV-seronegative. This chain joins TRBV12-5 and TRBJ1-5, with D possibly matching TRBD1 (5 bases). The specimen sequenced was PBMCs. CDR3 sequence reads: CASGSFLGTQRNQPQHF. The CDR3 nucleotides are TGTGCTAGTGGTTCTTTTTTAGGGACGCAGAGGAATCAGCCCCAGCATTTT. Variable domain in full (rest from reference TRBV12-5 and TRBJ1-5): DARVTQTPRHKVTEMGQEVTMRCQPILGHNTVFWYRQTMMQGLELLAYFRNRAPLDDSGMPKDRFSAEMPDATLATLKIQPSEPRDSAVYFCASGSFLGTQRNQPQHFGDGTRLSIL.